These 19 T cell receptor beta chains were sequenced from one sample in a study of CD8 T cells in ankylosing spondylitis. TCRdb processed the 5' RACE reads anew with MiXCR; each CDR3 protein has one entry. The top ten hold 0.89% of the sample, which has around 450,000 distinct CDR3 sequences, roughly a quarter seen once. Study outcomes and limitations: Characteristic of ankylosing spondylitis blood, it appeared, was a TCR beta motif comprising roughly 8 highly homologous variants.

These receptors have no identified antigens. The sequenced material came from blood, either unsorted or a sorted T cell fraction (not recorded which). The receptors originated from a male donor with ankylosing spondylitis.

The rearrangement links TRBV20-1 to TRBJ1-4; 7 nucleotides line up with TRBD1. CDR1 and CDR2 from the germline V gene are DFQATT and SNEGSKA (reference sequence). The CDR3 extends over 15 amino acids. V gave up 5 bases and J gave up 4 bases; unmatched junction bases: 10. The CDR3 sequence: CSAGVEGQNNEKLFF. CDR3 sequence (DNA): TGCAGTGCTGGGGTAGAGGGACAGAATAATGAAAAACTGTTTTTT.

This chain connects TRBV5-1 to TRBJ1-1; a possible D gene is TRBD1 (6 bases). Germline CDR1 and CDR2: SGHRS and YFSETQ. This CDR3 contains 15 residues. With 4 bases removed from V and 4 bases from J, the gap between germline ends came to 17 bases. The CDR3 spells CASSRDTASGTEAFF. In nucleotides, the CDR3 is TGCGCCAGCAGCAGGGACACCGCTAGTGGCACTGAAGCTTTCTTT.

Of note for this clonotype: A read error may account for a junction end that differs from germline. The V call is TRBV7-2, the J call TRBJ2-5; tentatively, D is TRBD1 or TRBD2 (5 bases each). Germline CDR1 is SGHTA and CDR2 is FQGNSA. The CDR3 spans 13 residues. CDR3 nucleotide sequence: TGTGCCAGCAGCCCTGCGGGTCAAAGAGGTGGGGCCTTC. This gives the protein CASSPAGQRGGAF.

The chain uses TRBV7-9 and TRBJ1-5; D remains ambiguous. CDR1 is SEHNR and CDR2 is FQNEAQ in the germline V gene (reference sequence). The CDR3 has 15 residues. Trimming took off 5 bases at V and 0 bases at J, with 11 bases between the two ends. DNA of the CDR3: TGTGCCAGCAGCCTCGGACCTCATAGCAATCAGCCCCAGCATTTT. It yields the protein CASSLGPHSNQPQHF.

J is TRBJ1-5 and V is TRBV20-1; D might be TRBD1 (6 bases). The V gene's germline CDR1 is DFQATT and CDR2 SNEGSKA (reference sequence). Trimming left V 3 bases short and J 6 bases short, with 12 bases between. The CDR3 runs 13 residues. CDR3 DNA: TGCAGTGCTAGGTCTCCAGGGGCTCAGCCCCAGCATTTT. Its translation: CSARSPGAQPQHF.

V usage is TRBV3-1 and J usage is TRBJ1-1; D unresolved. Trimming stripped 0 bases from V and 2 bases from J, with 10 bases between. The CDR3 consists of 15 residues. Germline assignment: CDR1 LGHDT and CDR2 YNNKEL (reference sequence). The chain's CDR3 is CASSQDWALNTEAFF. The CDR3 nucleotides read TGTGCCAGCAGCCAAGATTGGGCCTTAAACACTGAAGCTTTCTTT.

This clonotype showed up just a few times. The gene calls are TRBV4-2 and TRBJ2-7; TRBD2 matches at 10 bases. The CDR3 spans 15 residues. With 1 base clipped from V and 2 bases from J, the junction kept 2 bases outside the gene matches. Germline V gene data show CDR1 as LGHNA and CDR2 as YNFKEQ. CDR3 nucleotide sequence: TGTGCCAGCAGCCAAGGAAGCGGGAGGGCCTACGAGCAGTACTTC. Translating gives CASSQGSGRAYEQYF.

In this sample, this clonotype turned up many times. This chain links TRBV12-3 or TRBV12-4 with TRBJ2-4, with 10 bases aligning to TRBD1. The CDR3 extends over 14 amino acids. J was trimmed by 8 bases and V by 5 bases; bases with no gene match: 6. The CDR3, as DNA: TGTGCCAGCAGTCCACGGACAGGGGGTGACATTCAGTACTTC. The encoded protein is CASSPRTGGDIQYF.

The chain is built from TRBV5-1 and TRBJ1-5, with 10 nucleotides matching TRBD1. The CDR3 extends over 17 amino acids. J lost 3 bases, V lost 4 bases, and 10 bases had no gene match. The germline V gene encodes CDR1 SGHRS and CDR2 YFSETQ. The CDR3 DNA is TGCGCCAGCAGCCCCGGGACAGGGGCGTATATCAATCAGCCCCAGCATTTT. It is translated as CASSPGTGAYINQPQHF.

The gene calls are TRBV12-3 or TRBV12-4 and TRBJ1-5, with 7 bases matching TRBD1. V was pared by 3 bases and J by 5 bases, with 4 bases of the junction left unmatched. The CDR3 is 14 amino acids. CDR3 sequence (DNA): TGTGCCAGCAGTTTGACAGGGACCCATCAGCCCCAGCATTTT. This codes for CASSLTGTHQPQHF.

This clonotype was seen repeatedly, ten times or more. The CDR3 DNA sequence: TGCGCCAGCAGCTTGGCCATGAGTCGAGCCTATGGCTACACCTTC. This gives the protein CASSLAMSRAYGYTF. The chain is built from TRBV5-1 and TRBJ1-2; D unresolved. Germline CDR1 SGHRS, CDR2 YFSETQ. V shed 0 bases and J shed 4 bases, with 13 bases lying between them. The length of the CDR3 is 15 residues.

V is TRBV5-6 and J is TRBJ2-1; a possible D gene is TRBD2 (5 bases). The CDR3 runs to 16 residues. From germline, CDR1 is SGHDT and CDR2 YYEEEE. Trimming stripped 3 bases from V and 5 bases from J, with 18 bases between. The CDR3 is CASSWGYLSGNNEQFF. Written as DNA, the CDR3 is TGTGCCAGCAGCTGGGGATACTTATCCGGGAACAATGAGCAGTTCTTC.

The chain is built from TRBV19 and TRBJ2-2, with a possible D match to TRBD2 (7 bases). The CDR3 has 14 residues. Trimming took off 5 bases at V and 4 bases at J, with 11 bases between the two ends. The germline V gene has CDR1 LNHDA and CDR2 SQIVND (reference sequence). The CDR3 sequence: CASSRGATTGELFF. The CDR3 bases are TGTGCCAGTAGTCGGGGGGCGACCACCGGGGAGCTGTTTTTT.

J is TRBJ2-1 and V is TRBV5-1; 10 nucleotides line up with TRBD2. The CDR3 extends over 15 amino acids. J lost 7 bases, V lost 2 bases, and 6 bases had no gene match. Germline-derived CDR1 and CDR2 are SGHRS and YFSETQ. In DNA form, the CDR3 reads TGCGCCAGCAGCTTCGAAGCGGGAGGGTTGAATGAGCAGTTCTTC. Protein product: CASSFEAGGLNEQFF.

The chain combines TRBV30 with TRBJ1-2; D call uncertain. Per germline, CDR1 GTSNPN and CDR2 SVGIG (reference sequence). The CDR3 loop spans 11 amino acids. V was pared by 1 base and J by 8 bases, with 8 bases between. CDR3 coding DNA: TGTGCCTGGAGTGGCGGGGTAGGCTACACCTTC. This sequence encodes CAWSGGVGYTF. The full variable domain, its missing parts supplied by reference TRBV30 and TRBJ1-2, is SQTIHQWPATLVQPVGSPLSLECTVEGTSNPNLYWYRQAAGRGLQLLFYSVGIGQISSEVPQNLSASRPQDRQFILSSKKLLLSDSGFYLCAWSGGVGYTFGSGTRLTVV.

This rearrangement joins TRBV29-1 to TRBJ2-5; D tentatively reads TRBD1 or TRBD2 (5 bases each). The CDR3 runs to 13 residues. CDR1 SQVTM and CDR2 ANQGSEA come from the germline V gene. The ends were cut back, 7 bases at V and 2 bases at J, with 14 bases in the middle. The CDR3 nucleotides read TGCAGCGCCCGAGGGCGGACACAAGAGACCCAGTACTTC. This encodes CSARGRTQETQYF.

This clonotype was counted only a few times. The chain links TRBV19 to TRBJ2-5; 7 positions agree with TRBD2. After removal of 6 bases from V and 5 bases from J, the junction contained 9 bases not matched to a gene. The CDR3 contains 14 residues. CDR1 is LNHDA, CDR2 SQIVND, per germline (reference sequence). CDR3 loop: CASRPGLYYETQYF. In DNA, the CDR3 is TGTGCCAGTAGGCCGGGACTATATTACGAGACCCAGTACTTC.

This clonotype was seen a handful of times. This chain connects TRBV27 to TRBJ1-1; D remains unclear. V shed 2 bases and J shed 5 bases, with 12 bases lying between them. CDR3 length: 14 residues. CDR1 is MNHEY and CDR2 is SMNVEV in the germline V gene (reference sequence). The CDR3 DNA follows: TGTGCCAGCAGTTTAACACCCCCCGGGACTGAAGCTTTCTTT. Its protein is CASSLTPPGTEAFF.

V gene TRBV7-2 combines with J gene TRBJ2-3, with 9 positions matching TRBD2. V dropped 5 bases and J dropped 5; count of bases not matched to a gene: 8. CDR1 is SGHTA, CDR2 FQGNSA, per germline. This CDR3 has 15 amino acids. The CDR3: CASSISGSGGDTQYF. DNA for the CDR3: TGTGCCAGCAGCATTAGCGGGAGCGGGGGAGATACGCAGTATTTT.